A single sample is the source of the 14 T cell receptor beta chains below, sequenced in a study of blood T cell repertoires in COVID-19. Profiled with immunoSEQ multiplex PCR; TCRdb holds only in-frame clones, not every one. The sample lists around 320,000 clones; just under 90% were seen once. The sequenced material came from PBMCs or T cells enriched from blood (not recorded which). The source is a woman between 45 and 65 years old who had been exposed to COVID-19.

This clone occurred a few times. The rearrangement links TRBV7-9 to TRBJ1-2; no clear D gene. CDR1 and CDR2 from the germline V gene are SEHNR and FQNEAQ (reference sequence). This CDR3 has 16 residues. Trimming removed 3 bases from V and 1 base from J, with 15 bases in between. Here the CDR3 DNA reads TGTGCCAGCAGCTTCGCATGGACTCCCAATAACTATGGCTACACCTTC. Translation: CASSFAWTPNNYGYTF.

The chain links TRBV5-1 to TRBJ2-1, with D tentatively TRBD1 (6 bases). The CDR3 consists of 14 residues. Germline lookup yields CDR1 SGHRS and CDR2 YFSETQ. The V end lost 4 bases, the J end lost 4 bases, and 12 bases lay between the germline ends. The CDR3 loop is CASSPRTVYNEQFF. CDR3 nucleotides: TGCGCCAGCAGCCCCCGGACAGTTTACAATGAGCAGTTCTTC.

This clone was detected only a few times. The rearrangement joins TRBV11-2 to TRBJ2-2, with D possibly matching TRBD2 (5 bases). CDR1 and CDR2 from the germline V gene are SGHAT and FQNNGV. Trimming shortened V by 5 bases and J by 14 bases, and 15 bases separated the two germline ends. The CDR3 spans 12 residues. The CDR3 region is CASSPTPGFLFF. The DNA of the CDR3 is TGTGCCAGCAGCCCGACTCCGGGGTTCCTGTTTTTT.

This chain links TRBV7-2 with TRBJ2-3; no clear D gene. Germline V gives CDR1 SGHTA, CDR2 FQGNSA. The CDR3 contains 14 residues. The germline V and J ends were trimmed by 1 base and 4 bases, with 9 bases remaining between them. CDR3: CASSLGGLADTQYF. Written as DNA, the CDR3 is TGTGCCAGCAGCTTAGGAGGCTTGGCAGATACGCAGTATTTT.

The rearrangement joins TRBV4-1 to TRBJ2-7, with D possibly being TRBD2 (5 bases). Germline V CDR1 and CDR2: MGHRA, YSYEKL. This CDR3 contains 15 residues. Trimming took 0 bases from V and 7 from J, leaving 16 bases between them. As DNA, the CDR3 is TGCGCCAGCAGCCAAGATTGGGGAGAATCGGAGGAGCAGTACTTC. Residues: CASSQDWGESEEQYF.

In its sample, this clone was seen a few times. This sequence joins TRBV5-1 and TRBJ1-3; 7 bases line up with TRBD1. The J segment lost 4 bases and the V segment lost 7 bases, leaving 2 bases of the junction unmatched. The CDR3 is made up of 12 amino acids. Per the germline V gene, CDR1 is SGHRS and CDR2 is YFSETQ. The CDR3 reads CASQGEGNTIYF. CDR3 DNA: TGCGCCAGCCAGGGGGAAGGAAACACCATATATTTT.

The chain couples TRBV7-2 to TRBJ2-1; TRBD2 aligns across 10 bases. Germline V lookup: CDR1 SGHTA, CDR2 FQGNSA. V was clipped by 5 bases and J by 4 bases; unmatched bases: 8. The CDR3 is made up of 16 amino acids. In DNA form, the CDR3 reads TGTGCCAGCAGCGTACTAGCGGGGACGACATACAATGAGCAGTTCTTC. Translated, it gives CASSVLAGTTYNEQFF. The whole variable domain, remainder taken from reference TRBV7-2 and TRBJ2-1, is GAGVSQSPSNKVTEKGKDVELRCDPISGHTALYWYRQSLGQGLEFLIYFQGNSAPDKSGLPSDRFSAERTGGSVSTLTIQRTQQEDSAVYLCASSVLAGTTYNEQFFGPGTRLTVL.

V usage is TRBV27 and J usage is TRBJ2-3, with a possible D match to TRBD2 (6 bases). The CDR3 loop spans 14 amino acids. The V end was cut by 3 bases, the J end by 10 bases, with 17 bases between. In germline, CDR1 is MNHEY, CDR2 SMNVEV (reference sequence). CDR3 DNA sequence: TGTGCCAGCAGTTTCGGGAGTTCCGGGGAAGCGCAGTATTTT. Translated: CASSFGSSGEAQYF.

The chain is built from TRBV9 and TRBJ1-1; D gene ambiguous. With 0 bases removed from V and 2 bases from J, the gap between germline ends came to 5 bases. The V gene's germline CDR1 is SGDLS and CDR2 YYNGEE. CDR3 size: 13 residues. The CDR3, as DNA: TGTGCCAGCAGCGTAGACATCAACACTGAAGCTTTCTTT. Translating it yields CASSVDINTEAFF.

V and J are TRBV14 and TRBJ1-6; D remains ambiguous. Trimming took 2 bases from V and 9 from J, leaving 14 bases between them. The germline gives CDR1 SGHDN, CDR2 FVKESK. The CDR3 covers 15 residues. The DNA of the CDR3 is TGTGCCAGCAGCCAAACGGGGTTCGGGAGTTCACCCCTCCACTTT. It specifies CASSQTGFGSSPLHF.

This chain uses TRBV24-1 with TRBJ2-5, with 13 bases identical to TRBD2. The CDR3 spans 13 residues. Losses at the gene ends were 7 bases for V and 5 bases for J; bases not matched to a gene: 0. The germline V gene has CDR1 KGHDR and CDR2 SFDVKD. CDR3 region: CATRTSGGETQYF. Here the CDR3 DNA reads TGTGCCACCAGGACTAGCGGGGGGGAGACCCAGTACTTC.

This rearrangement joins TRBV3-1 (or the pseudogene TRBV3-2) to TRBJ2-1, with D perhaps matching TRBD1 (5 bases). Trimming cost V 3 bases and J 2 bases, with 11 bases left between them. CDR1 and CDR2 from the germline V gene are LGHDT and YNNKEL (reference sequence). CDR3 length equals 15 residues. The CDR3 here is CASSHRVFTYNEQFF. CDR3 in DNA: TGTGCCAGCAGCCACAGGGTTTTCACCTACAATGAGCAGTTCTTC.

This clone was seen a single time. The gene calls are TRBV11-3 and TRBJ2-5; TRBD1 agrees at 10 bases. Germline V lookup: CDR1 SGHNT, CDR2 YENEEA. The CDR3 consists of 14 residues. J was trimmed by 4 bases and V by 4 bases; bases with no gene match: 3. The CDR3 loop is CASSYDRGLETQYF. Here the CDR3 DNA reads TGTGCCAGCAGCTATGACAGGGGGCTAGAGACCCAGTACTTC.

The rearrangement links TRBV5-6 to TRBJ2-5; 8 bases line up with TRBD1. Germline V lookup: CDR1 SGHDT, CDR2 YYEEEE. This CDR3 comprises 15 residues. Trimming removed 4 bases from V and 4 bases from J; junction bases left unmatched: 9. The CDR3, as DNA: TGTGCCAGCAGCCTACGGACAGGGTATGGAGAGACCCAGTACTTC. Translation gives CASSLRTGYGETQYF.